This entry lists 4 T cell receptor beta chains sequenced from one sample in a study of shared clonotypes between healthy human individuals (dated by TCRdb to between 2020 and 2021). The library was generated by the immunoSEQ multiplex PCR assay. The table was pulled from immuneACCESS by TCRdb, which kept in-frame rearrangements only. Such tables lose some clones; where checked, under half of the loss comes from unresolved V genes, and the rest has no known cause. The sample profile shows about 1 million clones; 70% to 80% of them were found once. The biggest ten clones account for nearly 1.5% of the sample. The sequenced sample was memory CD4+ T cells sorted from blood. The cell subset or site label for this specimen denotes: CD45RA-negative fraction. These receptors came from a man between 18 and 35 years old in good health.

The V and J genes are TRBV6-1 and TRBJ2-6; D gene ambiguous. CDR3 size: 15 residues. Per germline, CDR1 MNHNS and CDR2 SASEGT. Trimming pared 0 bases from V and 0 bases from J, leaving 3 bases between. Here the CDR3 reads CASSEAGSGANVLTF. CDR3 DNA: TGTGCCAGCAGTGAAGCAGGCTCTGGGGCCAACGTCCTGACTTTC.

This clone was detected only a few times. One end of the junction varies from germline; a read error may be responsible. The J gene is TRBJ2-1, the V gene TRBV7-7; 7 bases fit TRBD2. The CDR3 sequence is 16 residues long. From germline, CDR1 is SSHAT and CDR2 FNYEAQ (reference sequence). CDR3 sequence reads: CASSLGVAGASGEQFF. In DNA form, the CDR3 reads TGTGCTAGCAGCTTAGGAGTGGCGGGAGCTAGCGGTGAGCAGTTCTTC.

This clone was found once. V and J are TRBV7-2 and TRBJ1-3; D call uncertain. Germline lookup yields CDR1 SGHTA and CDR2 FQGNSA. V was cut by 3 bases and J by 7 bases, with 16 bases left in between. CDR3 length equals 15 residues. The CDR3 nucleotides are TGTGCCAGCAGCTTTTCTGGGGATTCCAGGAACACCATATATTTT. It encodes CASSFSGDSRNTIYF.

Here the CDR3 reads CASSDGTSGRVYNEQFF. The CDR3, as DNA: TGTGCCAGCAGCGACGGGACTAGCGGGAGGGTCTACAATGAGCAGTTCTTC. V gene TRBV5-4 combines with J gene TRBJ2-1; 16 nucleotides align to TRBD2. CDR1 is SGHNT and CDR2 is YYREEE in the germline V gene (reference sequence). V lost 4 bases and J lost 3; bases outside the gene matches: 4. CDR3 length: 17 residues.